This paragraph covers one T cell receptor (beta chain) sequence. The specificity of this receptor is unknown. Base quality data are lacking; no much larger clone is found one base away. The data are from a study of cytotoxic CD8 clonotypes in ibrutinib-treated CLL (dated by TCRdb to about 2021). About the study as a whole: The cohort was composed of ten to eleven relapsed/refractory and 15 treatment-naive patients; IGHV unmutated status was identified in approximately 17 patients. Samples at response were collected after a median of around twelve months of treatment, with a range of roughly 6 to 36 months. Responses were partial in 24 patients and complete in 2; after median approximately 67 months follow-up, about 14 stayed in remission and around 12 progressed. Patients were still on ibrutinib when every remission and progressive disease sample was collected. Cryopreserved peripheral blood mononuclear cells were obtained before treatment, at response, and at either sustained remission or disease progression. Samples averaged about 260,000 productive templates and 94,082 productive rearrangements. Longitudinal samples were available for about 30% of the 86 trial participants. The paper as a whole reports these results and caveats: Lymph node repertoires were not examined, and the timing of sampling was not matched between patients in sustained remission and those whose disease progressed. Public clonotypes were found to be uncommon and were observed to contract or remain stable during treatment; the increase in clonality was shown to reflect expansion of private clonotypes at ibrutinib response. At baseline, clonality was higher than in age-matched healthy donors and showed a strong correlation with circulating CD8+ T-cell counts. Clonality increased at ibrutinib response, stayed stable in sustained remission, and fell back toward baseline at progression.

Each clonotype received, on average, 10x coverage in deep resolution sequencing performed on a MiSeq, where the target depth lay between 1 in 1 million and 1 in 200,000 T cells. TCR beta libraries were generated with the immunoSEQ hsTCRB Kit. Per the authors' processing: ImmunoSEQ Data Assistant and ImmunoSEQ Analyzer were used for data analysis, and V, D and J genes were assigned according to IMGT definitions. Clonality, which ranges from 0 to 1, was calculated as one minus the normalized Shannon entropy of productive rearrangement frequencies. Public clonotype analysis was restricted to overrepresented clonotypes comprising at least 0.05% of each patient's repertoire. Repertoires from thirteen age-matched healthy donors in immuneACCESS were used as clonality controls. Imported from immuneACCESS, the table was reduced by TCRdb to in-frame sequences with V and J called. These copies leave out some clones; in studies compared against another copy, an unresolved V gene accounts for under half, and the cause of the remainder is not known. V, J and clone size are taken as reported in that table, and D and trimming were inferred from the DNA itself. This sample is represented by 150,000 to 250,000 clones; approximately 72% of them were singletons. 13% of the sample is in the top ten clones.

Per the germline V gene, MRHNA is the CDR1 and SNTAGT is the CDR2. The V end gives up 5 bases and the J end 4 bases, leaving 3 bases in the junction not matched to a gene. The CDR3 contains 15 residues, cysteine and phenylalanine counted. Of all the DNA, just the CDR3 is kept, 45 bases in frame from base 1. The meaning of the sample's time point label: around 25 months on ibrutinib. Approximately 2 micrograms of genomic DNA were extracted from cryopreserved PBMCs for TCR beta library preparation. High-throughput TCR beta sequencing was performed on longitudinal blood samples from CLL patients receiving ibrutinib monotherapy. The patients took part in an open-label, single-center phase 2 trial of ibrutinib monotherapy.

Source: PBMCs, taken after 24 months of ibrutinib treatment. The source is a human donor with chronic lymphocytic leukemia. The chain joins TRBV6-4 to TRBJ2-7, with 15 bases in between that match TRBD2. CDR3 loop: CASSTGTSGRYEQYF. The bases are TGTGCCAGCAGTACCGGGACTAGCGGGAGGTACGAGCAGTACTTC.